Below are 8 T cell receptor beta chains sequenced from a single sample in a study of cytomegalovirus exposure and HLA in healthy donors. The study ran its PCR with 60 Vbeta and 13 Jbeta primers. Produced via immunoSEQ multiplex PCR; TCRdb's table is partial and in-frame only. The repertoire has roughly 130,000 clones, 70% to 80% of them found once; the top ten carry approximately 2.6%. Sequenced material: PBMCs. The source of these receptors is a woman in her fifties or sixties in good health and CMV-seropositive.

The chain employs TRBV5-1 and TRBJ2-7, with D tentatively TRBD1 (5 bases). The germline V gene has CDR1 SGHRS and CDR2 YFSETQ. This CDR3 spans 13 amino acids. V shed 0 bases and J shed 6 bases, with 10 bases lying between them. The CDR3 region has the DNA TGCGCCAGCAGCTTGGAGGACACCCGCGAGCAGTACTTC. Translating it yields CASSLEDTREQYF. Based on the CDR3 plus reference TRBV5-1 and TRBJ2-7, the full variable domain is KAGVTQTPRYLIKTRGQQVTLSCSPISGHRSVSWYQQTPGQGLQFLFEYFSETQRNKGNFPGRFSGRQFSNSRSEMNVSTLELGDSALYLCASSLEDTREQYFGPGTRLTVT.

The chain combines TRBV6-1 with TRBJ1-2, with 9 bases matching TRBD1. Germline V gene lookup returns CDR1 MNHNS and CDR2 SASEGT. This CDR3 comprises 14 residues. This CDR3 reads CAVGEQGALYGYTF. The CDR3 bases are TGTGCTGTCGGGGAACAGGGGGCACTATATGGCTACACCTTC.

The rearrangement uses TRBV27 and TRBJ2-7, with TRBD2 identical over 8 bases. Germline V gives CDR1 MNHEY, CDR2 SMNVEV (reference sequence). V shed 5 bases and J 7 bases; nucleotides not matched to a gene: 7. The CDR3 has 13 residues. This CDR3 is CASSPTSAGEQYF. Written as DNA, the CDR3 is TGTGCCAGCAGTCCGACTAGCGCGGGAGAGCAGTACTTC.

The gene calls are TRBV9 and TRBJ2-3; TRBD2 agrees at 10 bases. Per germline, CDR1 SGDLS and CDR2 YYNGEE. The CDR3 has 15 amino acids. V lost 0 bases and J lost 5; bases outside the gene matches: 3. CDR3 protein: CASSVAAGGRDTQYF. The CDR3 DNA sequence: TGTGCCAGCAGCGTAGCAGCGGGGGGGCGAGATACGCAGTATTTT.

The chain links TRBV9 to TRBJ2-7; TRBD1 matches 9 bases. CDR1 is SGDLS and CDR2 is YYNGEE in the germline V gene. CDR3 length: 17 amino acids. Trimming took 0 bases from V and 1 from J; bases not matched to a gene: 8. This chain's CDR3 is CASSVEGTGWTSYEQYF. The CDR3 DNA is TGTGCCAGCAGCGTAGAAGGGACAGGGTGGACTTCCTACGAGCAGTACTTC.

This clone was counted only a few times. This rearrangement joins TRBV10-2 to TRBJ1-5, with TRBD1 as a possible D gene (6 bases). Germline assignment: CDR1 WSHSY and CDR2 SAAADI. Trimming left V 2 bases short and J 7 bases short, with 27 bases between. This CDR3 region has 19 residues. CDR3 amino acids: CASSERFRPSTGIYQPQHF. The CDR3 nucleotides are TGCGCCAGCAGTGAGAGGTTTCGTCCCTCCACAGGGATATACCAGCCCCAGCATTTT.

This sequence joins TRBV27 and TRBJ2-7; 7 bases are a match to TRBD1. The germline gives CDR1 MNHEY, CDR2 SMNVEV (reference sequence). V gave up 6 bases and J gave up 4 bases; unmatched junction bases: 12. This CDR3 has 15 amino acids. This chain's CDR3 is CASSQTGVPNYEQYF. The CDR3 bases are TGTGCCAGCAGCCAAACAGGGGTCCCTAATTACGAGCAGTACTTC.

V usage is TRBV9 and J usage is TRBJ2-5, with D possibly TRBD1 on 6 matching bases. The CDR3 is made up of 13 amino acids. Trimming shortened V by 4 bases and J by 0 bases, and 7 bases separated the two germline ends. Germline CDR1 and CDR2: SGDLS and YYNGEE. DNA for the CDR3: TGTGCCAGCAGCCGGGACAACCAAGAGACCCAGTACTTC. Its protein is CASSRDNQETQYF.